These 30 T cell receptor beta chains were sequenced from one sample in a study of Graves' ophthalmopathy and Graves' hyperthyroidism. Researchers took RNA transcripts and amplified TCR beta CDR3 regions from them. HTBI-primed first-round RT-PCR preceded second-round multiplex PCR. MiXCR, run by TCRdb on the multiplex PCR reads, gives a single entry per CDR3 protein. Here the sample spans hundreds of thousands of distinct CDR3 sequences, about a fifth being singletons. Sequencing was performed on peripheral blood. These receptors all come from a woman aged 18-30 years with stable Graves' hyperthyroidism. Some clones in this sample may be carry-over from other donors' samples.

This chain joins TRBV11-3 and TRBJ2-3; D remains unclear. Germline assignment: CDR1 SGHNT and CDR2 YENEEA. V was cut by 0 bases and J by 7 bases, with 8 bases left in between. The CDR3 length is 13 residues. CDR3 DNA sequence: TGTGCCAGCAGCTTAGATGGGCGATATACGCAGTATTTT. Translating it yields CASSLDGRYTQYF.

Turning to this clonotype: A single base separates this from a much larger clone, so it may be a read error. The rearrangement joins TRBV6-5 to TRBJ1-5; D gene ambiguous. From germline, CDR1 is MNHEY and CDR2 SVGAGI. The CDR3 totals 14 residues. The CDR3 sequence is CTSSYMNSNQPQHF. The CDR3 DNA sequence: TGTACCAGCAGTTATATGAATAGCAATCAGCCCCAGCATTTT.

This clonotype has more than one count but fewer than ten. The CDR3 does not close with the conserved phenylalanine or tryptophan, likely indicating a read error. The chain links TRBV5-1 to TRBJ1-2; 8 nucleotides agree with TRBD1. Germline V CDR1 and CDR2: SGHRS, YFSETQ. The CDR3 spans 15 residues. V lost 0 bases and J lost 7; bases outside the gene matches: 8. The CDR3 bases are TGCGCCAGCAGCTTGGGTCAGGGGGCATTTGGTGGCTACACCCTC. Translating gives CASSLGQGAFGGYTL.

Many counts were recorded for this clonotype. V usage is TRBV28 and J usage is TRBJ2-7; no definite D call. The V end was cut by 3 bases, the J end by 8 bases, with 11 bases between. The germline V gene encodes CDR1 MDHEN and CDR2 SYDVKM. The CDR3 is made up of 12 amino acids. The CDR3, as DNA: TGTGCCAGCAGTTTCGTCCCTAACCAGCAGTACTTC. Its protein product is CASSFVPNQQYF.

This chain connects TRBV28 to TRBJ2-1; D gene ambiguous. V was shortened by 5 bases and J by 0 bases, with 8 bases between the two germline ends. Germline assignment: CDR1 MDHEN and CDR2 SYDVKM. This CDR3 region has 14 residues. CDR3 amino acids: CASSHTTSYNEQFF. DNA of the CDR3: TGTGCCAGCAGTCACACTACCTCCTACAATGAGCAGTTCTTC.

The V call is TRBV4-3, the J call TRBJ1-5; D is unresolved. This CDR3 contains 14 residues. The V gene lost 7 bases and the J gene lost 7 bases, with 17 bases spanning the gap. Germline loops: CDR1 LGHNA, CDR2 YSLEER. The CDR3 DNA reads TGCGCCAGCACGAGTACATTGGGAGACCAGCCCCAGCATTTT. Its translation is CASTSTLGDQPQHF.

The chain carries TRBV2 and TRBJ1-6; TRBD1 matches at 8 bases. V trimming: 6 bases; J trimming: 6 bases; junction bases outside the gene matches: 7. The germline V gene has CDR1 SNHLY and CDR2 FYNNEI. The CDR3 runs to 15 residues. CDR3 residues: CASSVADRGNSPLHF. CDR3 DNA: TGTGCCAGCAGCGTAGCAGACAGGGGTAATTCACCCCTCCACTTT.

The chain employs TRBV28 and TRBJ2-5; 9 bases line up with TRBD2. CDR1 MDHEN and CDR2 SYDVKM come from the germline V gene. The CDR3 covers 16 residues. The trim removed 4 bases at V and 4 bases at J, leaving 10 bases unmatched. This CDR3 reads CASSSTIAGDAETQYF. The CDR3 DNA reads TGTGCCAGCAGTTCCACGATAGCGGGAGATGCAGAGACCCAGTACTTC.

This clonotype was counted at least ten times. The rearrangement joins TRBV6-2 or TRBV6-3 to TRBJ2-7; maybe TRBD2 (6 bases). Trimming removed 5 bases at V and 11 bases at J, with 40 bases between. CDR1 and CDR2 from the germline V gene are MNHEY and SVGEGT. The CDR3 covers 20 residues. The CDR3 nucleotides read TGTGCCAGCAGTCCCCGGGAGTATACAGGTGGAAACTCACGGCAGGAAAAGAAGTACTTC. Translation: CASSPREYTGGNSRQEKKYF.

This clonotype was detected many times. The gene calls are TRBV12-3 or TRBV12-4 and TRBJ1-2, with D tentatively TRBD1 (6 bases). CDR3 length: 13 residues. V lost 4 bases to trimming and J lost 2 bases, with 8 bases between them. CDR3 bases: TGTGCCAGCAGTTACAGGGTAAACTATGGCTACACCTTC. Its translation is CASSYRVNYGYTF.

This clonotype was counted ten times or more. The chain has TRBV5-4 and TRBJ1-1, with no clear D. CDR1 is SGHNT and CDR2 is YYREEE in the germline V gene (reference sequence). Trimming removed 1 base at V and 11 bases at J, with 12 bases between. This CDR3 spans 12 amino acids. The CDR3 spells CASSLNGVSAFF. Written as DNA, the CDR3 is TGTGCCAGCAGCTTGAACGGTGTATCGGCTTTCTTT.

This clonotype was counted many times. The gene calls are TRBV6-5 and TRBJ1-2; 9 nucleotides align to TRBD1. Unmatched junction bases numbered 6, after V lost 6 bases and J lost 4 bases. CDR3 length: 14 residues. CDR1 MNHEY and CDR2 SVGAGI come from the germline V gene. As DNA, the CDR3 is TGTGCCAGCAGCCCTACGACAGGGGGCTATGGCTACACCTTC. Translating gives CASSPTTGGYGYTF.

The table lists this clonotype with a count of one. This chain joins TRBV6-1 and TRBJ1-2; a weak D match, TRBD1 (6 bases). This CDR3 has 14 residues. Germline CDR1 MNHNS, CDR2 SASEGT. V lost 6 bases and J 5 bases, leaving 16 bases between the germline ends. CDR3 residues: CASRPAGARYGYTF. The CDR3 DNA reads TGTGCCAGCAGACCCGCAGGGGCGAGGTATGGCTACACCTTC.

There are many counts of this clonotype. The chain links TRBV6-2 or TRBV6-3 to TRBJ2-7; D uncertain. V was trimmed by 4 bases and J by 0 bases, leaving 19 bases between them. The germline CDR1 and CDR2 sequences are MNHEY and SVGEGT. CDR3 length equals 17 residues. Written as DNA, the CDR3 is TGTGCCAGCAGTTTAGGGCAGGTTAGCATCTTCTCCTACGAGCAGTACTTC. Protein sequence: CASSLGQVSIFSYEQYF.

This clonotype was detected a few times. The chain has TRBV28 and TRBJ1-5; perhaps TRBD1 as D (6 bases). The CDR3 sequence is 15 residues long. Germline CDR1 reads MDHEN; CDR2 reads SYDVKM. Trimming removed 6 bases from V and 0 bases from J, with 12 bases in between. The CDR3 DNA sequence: TGTGCCAGCAGCCATGGACAGTATAGCAATCAGCCCCAGCATTTT. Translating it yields CASSHGQYSNQPQHF.

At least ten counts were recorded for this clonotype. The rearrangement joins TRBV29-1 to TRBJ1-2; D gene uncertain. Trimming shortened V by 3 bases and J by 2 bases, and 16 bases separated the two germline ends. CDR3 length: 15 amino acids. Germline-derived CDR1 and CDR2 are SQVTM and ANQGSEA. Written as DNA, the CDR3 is TGCAGCGTTGAGCCCGGAGGCAGGCGCAACTATGGCTACACCTTC. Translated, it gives CSVEPGGRRNYGYTF. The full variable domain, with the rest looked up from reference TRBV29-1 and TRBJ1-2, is SAVISQKPSRDICQRGTSLTIQCQVDSQVTMMFWYRQQPGQSLTLIATANQGSEATYESGFVIDKFPISRPNLTFSTLTVSNMSPEDSSIYLCSVEPGGRRNYGYTFGSGTRLTVV.

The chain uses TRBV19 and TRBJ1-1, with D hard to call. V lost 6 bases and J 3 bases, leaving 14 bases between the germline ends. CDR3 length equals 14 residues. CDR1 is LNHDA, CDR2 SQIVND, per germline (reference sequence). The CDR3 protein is CASRHSWEYTEAFF. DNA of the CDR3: TGTGCCAGTAGGCACTCCTGGGAATACACTGAAGCTTTCTTT. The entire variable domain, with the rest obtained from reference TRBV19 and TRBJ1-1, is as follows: DGGITQSPKYLFRKEGQNVTLSCEQNLNHDAMYWYRQDPGQGLRLIYYSQIVNDFQKGDIAEGYSVSREKKESFPLTVTSAQKNPTAFYLCASRHSWEYTEAFFGQGTRLTVV.

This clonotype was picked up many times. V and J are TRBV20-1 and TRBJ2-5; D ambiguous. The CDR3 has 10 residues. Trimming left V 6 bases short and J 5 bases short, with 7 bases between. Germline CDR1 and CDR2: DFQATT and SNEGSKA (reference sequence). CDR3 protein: CSAPGETQYF. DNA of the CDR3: TGCAGTGCCCCCGGGGAGACCCAGTACTTC.

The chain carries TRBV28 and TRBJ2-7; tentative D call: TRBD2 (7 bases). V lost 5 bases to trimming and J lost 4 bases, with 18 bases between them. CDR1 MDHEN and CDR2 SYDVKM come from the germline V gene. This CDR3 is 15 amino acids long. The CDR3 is CASSEEGGPWYEQYF. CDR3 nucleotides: TGTGCCAGCAGTGAAGAGGGGGGGCCGTGGTACGAGCAGTACTTC.

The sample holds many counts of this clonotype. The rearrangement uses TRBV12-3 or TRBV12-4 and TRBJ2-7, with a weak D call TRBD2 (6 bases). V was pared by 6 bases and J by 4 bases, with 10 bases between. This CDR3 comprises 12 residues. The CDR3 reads CASRLGLYEQYF. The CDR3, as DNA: TGTGCCAGCAGACTGGGACTTTACGAGCAGTACTTC.

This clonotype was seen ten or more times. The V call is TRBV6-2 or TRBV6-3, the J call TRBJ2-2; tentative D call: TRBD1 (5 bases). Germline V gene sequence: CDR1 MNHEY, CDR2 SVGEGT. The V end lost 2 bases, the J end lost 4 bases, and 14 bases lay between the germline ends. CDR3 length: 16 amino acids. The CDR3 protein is CASSYGHRSSTGELFF. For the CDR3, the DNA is TGTGCCAGCAGTTACGGGCACAGGTCGAGCACCGGGGAGCTGTTTTTT.

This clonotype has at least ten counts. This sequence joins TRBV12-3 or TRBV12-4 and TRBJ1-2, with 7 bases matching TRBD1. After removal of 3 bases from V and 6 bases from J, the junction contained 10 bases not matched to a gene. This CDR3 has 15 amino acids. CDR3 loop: CASSLAGTAWDGYTF. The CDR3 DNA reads TGTGCCAGCAGTTTGGCCGGGACAGCTTGGGATGGCTACACCTTC.

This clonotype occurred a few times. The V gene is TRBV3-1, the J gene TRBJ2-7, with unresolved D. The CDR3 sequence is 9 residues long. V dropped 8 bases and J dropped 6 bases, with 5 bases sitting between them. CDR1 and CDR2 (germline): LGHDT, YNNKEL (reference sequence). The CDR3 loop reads CASCREQYF. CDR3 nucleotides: TGTGCCAGCTGTCGCGAGCAGTACTTC.

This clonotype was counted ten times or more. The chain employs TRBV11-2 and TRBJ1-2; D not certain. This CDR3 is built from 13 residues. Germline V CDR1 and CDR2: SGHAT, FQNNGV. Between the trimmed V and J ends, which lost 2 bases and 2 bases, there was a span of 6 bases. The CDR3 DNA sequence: TGTGCCAGCAGCTTAACCAGGAACTATGGCTACACCTTC. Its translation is CASSLTRNYGYTF.

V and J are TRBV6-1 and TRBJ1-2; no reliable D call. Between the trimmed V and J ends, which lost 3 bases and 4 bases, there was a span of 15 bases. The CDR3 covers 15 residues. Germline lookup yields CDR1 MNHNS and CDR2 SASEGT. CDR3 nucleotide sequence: TGTGCCAGCAGTGACGCCGGAACCAGCAGCTATGGCTACACCTTC. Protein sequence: CASSDAGTSSYGYTF.

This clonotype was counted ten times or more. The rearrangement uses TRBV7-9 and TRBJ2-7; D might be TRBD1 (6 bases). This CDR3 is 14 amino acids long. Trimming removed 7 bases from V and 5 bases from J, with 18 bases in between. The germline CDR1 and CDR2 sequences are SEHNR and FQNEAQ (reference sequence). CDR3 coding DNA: TGTGCCAGCATCTGGGCAGGGGATGTCCACGAGCAGTACTTC. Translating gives CASIWAGDVHEQYF.

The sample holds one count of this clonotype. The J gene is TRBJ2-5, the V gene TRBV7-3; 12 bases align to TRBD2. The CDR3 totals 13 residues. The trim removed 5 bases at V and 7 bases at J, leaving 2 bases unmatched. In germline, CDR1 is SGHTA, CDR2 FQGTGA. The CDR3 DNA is TGTGCCAGCAGCCTACTAGCGGGAGGGACCCAGTACTTC. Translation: CASSLLAGGTQYF.

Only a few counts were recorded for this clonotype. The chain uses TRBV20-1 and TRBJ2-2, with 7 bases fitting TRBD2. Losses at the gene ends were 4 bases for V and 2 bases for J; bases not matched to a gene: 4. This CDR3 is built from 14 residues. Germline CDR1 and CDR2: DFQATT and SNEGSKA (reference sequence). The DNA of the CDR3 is TGCAGTGCTATGGGGGGGGACAACACCGGGGAGCTGTTTTTT. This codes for CSAMGGDNTGELFF.

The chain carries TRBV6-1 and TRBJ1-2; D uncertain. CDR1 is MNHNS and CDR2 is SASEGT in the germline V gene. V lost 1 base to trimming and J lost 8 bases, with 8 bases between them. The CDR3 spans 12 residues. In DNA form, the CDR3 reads TGTGCCAGCAGTGAAGGGTTTGGCGGCTACACCTTC. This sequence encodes CASSEGFGGYTF.

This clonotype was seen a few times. CDR3: CASSLTFGGYTF. The CDR3 DNA follows: TGTGCCAGCAGCCTCACATTCGGCGGCTACACCTTC. This chain links TRBV7-2 with TRBJ1-2; no firm D call. Trimming took off 5 bases at V and 8 bases at J, with 12 bases between the two ends. This CDR3 has 12 residues. The germline V gene has CDR1 SGHTA and CDR2 FQGNSA.